The 4 T cell receptor beta chains reported below all come from one sample, sequenced in a study of shared clonotypes between healthy human individuals. Here immunoSEQ multiplex PCR was the method, and the copy in TCRdb shows in-frame clones only, minus some. Among around 510,000 clones, around 95% were seen once, and the ten largest hold 0.055% to 0.075%. The sequenced sample was naive CD4+ T cells sorted from blood. Subset defined: CD45RA+ positively selected. All receptors come from a woman aged 25-40 years in good health.

The chain recombines TRBV28 with TRBJ2-7; either TRBD1 or TRBD2 may fit D (5 bases each). The length of the CDR3 is 17 residues. In germline, CDR1 is MDHEN, CDR2 SYDVKM. Trimming took off 3 bases at V and 0 bases at J, with 18 bases between the two ends. CDR3 sequence: CASSFPLVEGSSYEQYF. Written as DNA, the CDR3 is TGTGCCAGCAGTTTTCCCCTTGTAGAGGGGAGCTCCTACGAGCAGTACTTC.

This rearrangement joins TRBV6-5 to TRBJ1-2; D is possibly TRBD1 (5 bases). Germline V gives CDR1 MNHEY, CDR2 SVGAGI. The V end lost 6 bases, the J end lost 4 bases, and 15 bases lay between the germline ends. The CDR3 covers 14 residues. In nucleotides, the CDR3 is TGTGCCAGCAGAGCAGGGTTATCCAGCTATGGCTACACCTTC. It codes for CASRAGLSSYGYTF.

The V gene is TRBV9, the J gene TRBJ2-1, with a tentative D call TRBD2 (5 bases). Germline-derived CDR1 and CDR2 are SGDLS and YYNGEE. This CDR3 comprises 16 residues. The V and J ends lost 7 bases and 8 bases respectively, with 25 bases between them. The CDR3 nucleotides are TGTGCCAGCCGCCCCGCCGGAGACTGGCGGGCCGATGAGCAGTTCTTC. It yields the protein CASRPAGDWRADEQFF.

The chain recombines TRBV2 with TRBJ2-3, with D tentatively TRBD2 (5 bases). Deletions cut 7 bases from V and 2 bases from J, with 13 bases between. Germline values: CDR1 SNHLY, CDR2 FYNNEI. CDR3 length: 14 residues. CDR3 nucleotide sequence: TGTGCCAGCAAGAACGACTACCCCACAGATACGCAGTATTTT. This gives the protein CASKNDYPTDTQYF.